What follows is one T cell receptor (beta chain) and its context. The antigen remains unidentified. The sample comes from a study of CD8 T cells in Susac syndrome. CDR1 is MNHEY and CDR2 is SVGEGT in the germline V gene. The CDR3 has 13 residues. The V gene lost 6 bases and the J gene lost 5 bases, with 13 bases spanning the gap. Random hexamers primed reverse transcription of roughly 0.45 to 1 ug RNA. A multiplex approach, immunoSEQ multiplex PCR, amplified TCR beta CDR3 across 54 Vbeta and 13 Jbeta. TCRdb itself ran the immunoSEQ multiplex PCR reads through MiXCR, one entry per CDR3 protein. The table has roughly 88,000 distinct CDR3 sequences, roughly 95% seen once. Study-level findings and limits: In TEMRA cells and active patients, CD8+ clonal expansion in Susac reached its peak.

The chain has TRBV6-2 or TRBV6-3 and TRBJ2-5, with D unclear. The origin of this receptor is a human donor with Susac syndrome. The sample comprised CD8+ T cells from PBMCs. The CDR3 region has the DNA TGTGCCAGCAGCGGCAGCTTCGTGGAGACCCAGTACTTC. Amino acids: CASSGSFVETQYF.